Below, 27 T cell receptor beta chains from the same sample are listed, as sequenced in a study of T cell responses to AZD1222 COVID-19 vaccine (dated by TCRdb to about 2021). What the time point label conveys for this sample: baseline before first vaccination. The sample's treatment or condition label, decoded: meningococcal conjugate vaccine given as trial control. The library was obtained by the immunoSEQ multiplex PCR assay. The table was pulled from immuneACCESS by TCRdb, which kept in-frame rearrangements only. Such tables lose some clones; where checked, under half of the loss comes from unresolved V genes, and the rest has no known cause. The table for this sample lists approximately 89,000 clones; about nine tenths of them were counted only once. The leading ten clones occupy 3.5% to 5.5% of the sample. The sequencing used peripheral blood, collected on day 0 of MenACWY control vaccination. The origin of the receptors is an adult in good health.

Only one count was recorded for this clone. The chain links TRBV29-1 to TRBJ2-2; a weak D match, TRBD2 (5 bases). Germline V gene lookup returns CDR1 SQVTM and CDR2 ANQGSEA. The V gene lost 7 bases and the J gene lost 8 bases, with 20 bases spanning the gap. This CDR3 spans 14 amino acids. The chain's CDR3 is CSADLPGERGELFF. The CDR3 coding sequence is TGCAGCGCCGATTTACCCGGGGAGCGGGGGGAGCTGTTTTTT.

This clone turned up a few times. This chain connects TRBV7-9 to TRBJ2-2, with D perhaps TRBD2 (5 bases). Trimming left V 3 bases short and J 1 base short, with 9 bases between. CDR3 size: 15 residues. Germline lookup yields CDR1 SEHNR and CDR2 FQNEAQ (reference sequence). The CDR3: CASSFQDLNTGELFF. CDR3 sequence (DNA): TGTGCCAGCAGCTTTCAGGACTTGAACACCGGGGAGCTGTTTTTT.

The V gene is TRBV5-8, the J gene TRBJ2-3; D gene uncertain. V lost 0 bases, J lost 3 bases, and 11 bases lay in between. From germline, CDR1 is SGHTS and CDR2 YDEGEE. CDR3 length: 15 amino acids. Written as DNA, the CDR3 is TGTGCCAGCAGCTTGGGTGTTCAGCAGACAGATACGCAGTATTTT. Residues: CASSLGVQQTDTQYF.

This clone occurred once. The V call is TRBV18, the J call TRBJ1-4; D is uncertain. Germline assignment: CDR1 KGHSH and CDR2 LQKENI. The CDR3 runs 18 residues. Trimming removed 3 bases at V and 0 bases at J, with 17 bases between. CDR3 in amino acids: CASSPRTDKQTTNEKLFF. In DNA form, the CDR3 reads TGTGCCAGCTCACCCCGGACCGACAAGCAGACAACTAATGAAAAACTGTTTTTT.

The rearrangement links TRBV6-1 to TRBJ2-1; D remains ambiguous. V was clipped by 1 base and J by 7 bases, with 23 bases between them. This CDR3 is built from 18 residues. Germline CDR1 MNHNS, CDR2 SASEGT. This chain's CDR3 is CASSEGWGRARSANEQFF. The CDR3 coding sequence is TGTGCCAGCAGTGAAGGGTGGGGTCGGGCCCGATCTGCAAATGAGCAGTTCTTC.

V usage is TRBV7-2 and J usage is TRBJ1-2, with D possibly TRBD1 on 6 matching bases. Germline V lookup: CDR1 SGHTA, CDR2 FQGNSA. V was pared by 1 base and J by 8 bases, with 14 bases between. The CDR3 length is 14 residues. CDR3 sequence reads: CASSLESRGGGYTF. The DNA of the CDR3 is TGTGCCAGCAGCTTAGAATCCAGGGGTGGGGGCTACACCTTC.

The chain combines TRBV28 with TRBJ1-1; D is undetermined. The CDR3 has 16 residues. Per germline, CDR1 MDHEN and CDR2 SYDVKM. Trimming left V 1 base short and J 0 bases short, with 12 bases between. As DNA, the CDR3 is TGTGCCAGCAGTTTATCGGACGTATTGGTGAACACTGAAGCTTTCTTT. Amino acid sequence: CASSLSDVLVNTEAFF. The full variable domain, completed using reference TRBV28 and TRBJ1-1, is DVKVTQSSRYLVKRTGEKVFLECVQDMDHENMFWYRQDPGLGLRLIYFSYDVKMKEKGDIPEGYSVSREKKERFSLILESASTNQTSMYLCASSLSDVLVNTEAFFGQGTRLTVV.

The chain combines TRBV11-2 with TRBJ1-1; tentative D call: TRBD1 (6 bases). From germline, CDR1 is SGHAT and CDR2 FQNNGV. CDR3 length: 15 residues. Trimming shortened V by 4 bases and J by 0 bases, and 12 bases separated the two germline ends. The CDR3 sequence is CASSSGRGMNTEAFF. The CDR3 region has the DNA TGTGCCAGCAGCTCTGGTAGGGGGATGAACACTGAAGCTTTCTTT. The whole variable domain, remainder taken from reference TRBV11-2 and TRBJ1-1, is EAGVAQSPRYKIIEKRQSVAFWCNPISGHATLYWYQQILGQGPKLLIQFQNNGVVDDSQLPKDRFSAERLKGVDSTLKIQPAKLEDSAVYLCASSSGRGMNTEAFFGQGTRLTVV.

The chain links TRBV2 to TRBJ1-1, with a tentative D call TRBD1 (5 bases). The CDR3 runs 15 residues. Trimming took off 6 bases at V and 3 bases at J, with 17 bases between the two ends. Germline V gives CDR1 SNHLY, CDR2 FYNNEI. CDR3: CASRTPPLGDTEAFF. CDR3 in DNA: TGTGCCAGCAGAACACCTCCCCTGGGGGACACTGAAGCTTTCTTT. The full variable domain, its missing parts supplied by reference TRBV2 and TRBJ1-1, is EPEVTQTPSHQVTQMGQEVILRCVPISNHLYFYWYRQILGQKVEFLVSFYNNEISEKSEIFDDQFSVERPDGSNFTLKIRSTKLEDSAMYFCASRTPPLGDTEAFFGQGTRLTVV.

The chain carries TRBV4-1 and TRBJ1-1; D unresolved. Germline V gene sequence: CDR1 MGHRA, CDR2 YSYEKL. The CDR3 consists of 14 residues. V gave up 2 bases and J gave up 7 bases, with 14 bases separating them. CDR3 bases: TGCGCCAGCAGCCAATCTTTCGACCGGGGTGAAGCTTTCTTT. Amino acids: CASSQSFDRGEAFF.

V is TRBV7-8 and J is TRBJ2-7; 13 positions match TRBD2. V shed 1 base, J shed 7 bases, and the junction held 10 bases outside the gene matches. Germline loops: CDR1 SGHVS, CDR2 FQNEAQ. The CDR3 is 17 residues long. The CDR3 protein is CASSLEKLAGGPEEQYF. CDR3 nucleotides: TGTGCCAGCAGCTTAGAGAAACTAGCGGGAGGGCCTGAAGAGCAGTACTTC.

Here the CDR3 reads CASGSPTGGTKNIQYF. Here the CDR3 DNA reads TGTGCCAGCGGATCCCCGACAGGGGGGACCAAAAACATTCAGTACTTC. V is TRBV28 and J is TRBJ2-4; 9 nucleotides agree with TRBD1. This CDR3 region has 16 residues. From germline, CDR1 is MDHEN and CDR2 SYDVKM. The junction had 10 bases not matched to a gene; V was cut back by 8 bases and J by 2 bases.

The V gene is TRBV27, the J gene TRBJ1-2, with D tentatively TRBD1 (6 bases). CDR1 is MNHEY, CDR2 SMNVEV, per germline (reference sequence). V lost 6 bases, J lost 8 bases, and 19 bases lay in between. CDR3 size: 14 residues. CDR3 loop: CASSLTGAAGGYTF. DNA for the CDR3: TGTGCCAGCAGCCTAACGGGGGCGGCTGGAGGCTACACCTTC.

V is TRBV5-4 and J is TRBJ2-3; 14 bases are shared with TRBD2. This CDR3 region has 15 residues. The V segment lost 4 bases and the J segment 5 bases; nucleotides outside the gene matches: 3. Per germline, CDR1 SGHNT and CDR2 YYREEE (reference sequence). CDR3 sequence: CASSPGTSGRDTQYF. The CDR3 DNA follows: TGTGCCAGCAGCCCGGGGACTAGCGGGAGAGATACGCAGTATTTT. The whole variable domain, filled in from reference TRBV5-4 and TRBJ2-3, reads ETGVTQSPTHLIKTRGQQVTLRCSSQSGHNTVSWYQQALGQGPQFIFQYYREEENGRGNFPPRFSGLQFPNYSSELNVNALELDDSALYLCASSPGTSGRDTQYFGPGTRLTVL.

V and J are TRBV7-2 and TRBJ2-7; D is unclear. The V and J ends lost 4 bases and 7 bases respectively, with 8 bases between them. CDR3 length equals 11 residues. Germline-derived CDR1 and CDR2 are SGHTA and FQGNSA. The CDR3 coding sequence is TGTGCCAGCAGCTCCCCGCTTGAGCAGTACTTC. Protein: CASSSPLEQYF.

The chain employs TRBV10-3 and TRBJ1-2, with D perhaps TRBD1 (5 bases). The germline V and J ends were trimmed by 11 bases and 1 base, with 17 bases remaining between them. There are 14 residues in the CDR3. Germline values: CDR1 ENHRY, CDR2 SYGVKD. The CDR3 loop reads CASREGPSNYGYTF. The DNA of the CDR3 is TGTGCCTCGCGGGAGGGGCCGAGTAACTATGGCTACACCTTC.

The chain is built from TRBV7-6 and TRBJ2-3; no clear D gene. Trimming took off 5 bases at V and 0 bases at J, with 9 bases between the two ends. This CDR3 region has 14 residues. CDR1 SGHVS and CDR2 FNYEAQ come from the germline V gene. CDR3 DNA sequence: TGTGCCAGCAGCCCCTTCTGGAGCACAGATACGCAGTATTTT. Its translation: CASSPFWSTDTQYF. The full variable domain, completed using reference TRBV7-6 and TRBJ2-3, is GAGVSQSPRYKVTKRGQDVALRCDPISGHVSLYWYRQALGQGPEFLTYFNYEAQQDKSGLPNDRFSAERPEGSISTLTIQRTEQRDSAMYRCASSPFWSTDTQYFGPGTRLTVL.

The chain links TRBV28 to TRBJ2-1; D unclear. Germline V gene sequence: CDR1 MDHEN, CDR2 SYDVKM. Trimming removed 4 bases from V and 6 bases from J, with 7 bases in between. This CDR3 has 12 residues. The CDR3, as DNA: TGTGCCAGCAGTTATACTACCAATGAGCAGTTCTTC. Translation gives CASSYTTNEQFF.

The V gene is TRBV7-8, the J gene TRBJ1-6; 9 positions match TRBD1. CDR1 is SGHVS and CDR2 is FQNEAQ in the germline V gene. The CDR3 runs 15 residues. Trimming took 0 bases from V and 10 from J; bases not matched to a gene: 4. The CDR3 DNA follows: TGTGCCAGCAGCTTAGCGGGACAGGGAAGATCACCCCTCCACTTT. The encoded protein is CASSLAGQGRSPLHF.

J is TRBJ2-7 and V is TRBV27; D tentatively fits TRBD1 or TRBD2 (5 bases each). CDR1 and CDR2 (germline): MNHEY, SMNVEV (reference sequence). V lost 5 bases to trimming and J lost 1 base, with 12 bases between them. CDR3 length: 14 amino acids. This CDR3 is CASSLRDGSYEQYF. CDR3 nucleotide sequence: TGTGCCAGCAGTCTCCGGGACGGATCCTACGAGCAGTACTTC.

V is TRBV6-6 and J is TRBJ2-3; D could derive from TRBD1 or TRBD2 (5 bases each). The germline V gene encodes CDR1 MNHNY and CDR2 SVGAGI (reference sequence). V shed 4 bases and J shed 6 bases, with 5 bases lying between them. The CDR3 runs to 11 residues. DNA of the CDR3: TGTGCCAGCAGTTGGGGGGATACGCAGTATTTT. The encoded protein is CASSWGDTQYF.

The chain joins TRBV2 to TRBJ1-5, with unresolved D. The germline CDR1 and CDR2 sequences are SNHLY and FYNNEI. V gave up 7 bases and J gave up 0 bases, with 13 bases separating them. The CDR3 runs to 15 residues. Here the CDR3 reads CASTRGQYSNQPQHF. In DNA form, the CDR3 reads TGTGCCAGCACGAGAGGGCAGTATAGCAATCAGCCCCAGCATTTT.

The chain is built from TRBV15 and TRBJ2-1, with TRBD2 matching 7 bases. The CDR3 extends over 15 amino acids. CDR1 is LNHNV, CDR2 YYDKDF, per germline (reference sequence). The V and J ends lost 6 bases and 6 bases, in that order; junction bases with no gene match: 11. CDR3 region: CATSAAAGAVNEQFF. CDR3 nucleotides: TGTGCCACCAGTGCGGCGGCGGGAGCAGTCAATGAGCAGTTCTTC.

This sequence joins TRBV5-4 and TRBJ2-2, with TRBD1 matching over 9 bases. V lost 2 bases to trimming and J lost 5 bases; unmatched junction nucleotides: 13. The CDR3 sequence is 18 residues long. The germline V gene encodes CDR1 SGHNT and CDR2 YYREEE (reference sequence). The DNA for the CDR3 is TGTGCCAGCAGCTTAGCTGGGGGGGACAGGGTTGGGACCGGGGAGCTGTTTTTT. Protein product: CASSLAGGDRVGTGELFF.

The chain uses TRBV4-3 and TRBJ1-2, with D hard to call. CDR3 size: 12 residues. CDR1 is LGHNA and CDR2 is YSLEER in the germline V gene. V was trimmed by 6 bases and J by 3 bases, leaving 8 bases between them. The chain's CDR3 is CASRGGDYGYTF. The DNA of the CDR3 is TGCGCCAGCAGAGGCGGTGACTATGGCTACACCTTC.

There are a few counts of this clone. The genes are TRBV25-1 and TRBJ2-7; possibly TRBD2 for D (6 bases). Per the germline V gene, CDR1 is MGHDK and CDR2 is SYGVNS. The CDR3 spans 11 residues. V dropped 11 bases and J dropped 5 bases, with 13 bases sitting between them. This CDR3 reads CASGGAHEQYF. As DNA, the CDR3 is TGTGCCTCCGGAGGGGCCCACGAGCAGTACTTC.

This chain uses TRBV19 with TRBJ2-1, with D uncertain. Germline CDR1 is LNHDA and CDR2 is SQIVND (reference sequence). Trimming stripped 7 bases from V and 0 bases from J, with 13 bases between. CDR3 length: 15 residues. The CDR3, as DNA: TGTGCCAGTAAGTCCTTTGGGGTCTCCTACAATGAGCAGTTCTTC. This sequence encodes CASKSFGVSYNEQFF.